The sequence of this T cell receptor beta chain was determined in a study of blood T cell repertoires in COVID-19. About the study: The United States, Italy and Spain provided the acute and convalescent COVID-19 samples.

Assay used: immunoSEQ multiplex PCR; TCRdb lists only in-frame clones, some missing. The sample lists over 150,000 clones; approximately 90% were seen once. This CDR3 spans 14 amino acids. With V trimmed by 0 bases and J by 6 bases, 5 bases remained unmatched. The germline CDR1 and CDR2 sequences are LNHNV and YYDKDF (reference sequence). The clonotype originates from an older woman who had recovered from COVID-19. This rearrangement joins TRBV15 to TRBJ2-7; 7 positions match TRBD1. Specimen: peripheral blood. The CDR3, as DNA: TGTGCCACCAGCAGAGATCAAGGGGGCGGCGAGCAGTACTTC. Protein product: CATSRDQGGGEQYF.